This T cell receptor (beta chain) was observed in a study of molecular identifiers for immune sequencing clone quantification. Comments on this clonotype: One end of the junction fails to match germline, which may point to a read error.

CDR3 size: 18 residues. TCRdb reprocessed the PCR reads via MiXCR and lists one record per CDR3 protein. The data contain under 800,000 distinct CDR3 sequences, less than 30% of them singletons. The sequencing input was naive CD8+ T cells from blood, with Jurkat cell RNA spiked in. The subset is: FACS-sorted CD8+CD4-CCR7+CD45RA+ naive T cells. The chain uses TRBV12-3 or TRBV12-4 and TRBJ2-1; 9 bases match TRBD2. The receptor was derived from a human donor in good health. Some libraries in this study had Jurkat cell RNA spiked in. The CDR3 bases are TGTGCCAGGAGTTTATTGTCTTTTAGGGCGGGAGGGTACGATGAGCAGTTCTTC. Translation: CARSLLSFRAGGYDEQFF.